This TCR beta chain was recorded in a study of cytomegalovirus exposure and HLA in healthy donors (dated 2017 in TCRdb). For the study in its entirety: An earlier analysis of roughly 610 of the donors reported 276 Gb of sequence data and 100 million to 120 million unique TCR beta sequences obtained from roughly 170 million T cells. Among the roughly 370 genotyped donors, approximately 82% belonged to the genetic ancestry cluster associated with self-reported Caucasian donors. In an earlier analysis of 500 to 650 of the donors, high-throughput TCR beta sequencing was used to judge whether each TCR beta V gene segment behaved as functional or pseudogenic. In a later analysis, previously published TCR beta repertoires from hundreds of donors were re-analyzed and high-resolution HLA genotyping was added so that TCR occurrence patterns could be studied. The study profiled the T cell repertoires of hundreds of subjects by immunosequencing and related them to cytomegalovirus serostatus. Donor age, sex, ethnicity and CMV serostatus were collected together with the repertoire data. Roughly 300 gigabases of sequencing data and 70 million to 100 million unique TCR sequences were included in an early release covering over 600 HLA-typed donors. High-throughput TCR immunosequencing, statistical association of individual TCRs with disease status, and machine learning were combined to predict cytomegalovirus infection status. The later analysis used no new phenotypic data to find candidate immune exposures, relying instead on TCR beta sequences and their occurrence across donors. HLA typing included class I and class II loci at four-digit resolution. Five DR-DQ haplotypes were treated as single units for association and clustering because of strong linkage in the cohort. All discovery cohort repertoires had been generated on a single sequencing platform. Across under 500 genotyped donors of the cohort, an average of roughly 200,000 unique TCR beta nucleotide sequences per donor were sequenced, and approximately 17% of those sequences were non-productive. The study aimed to test whether cataloging public T cell receptors could reveal signatures of past pathogen exposure. The number of donors typed differed by locus, with roughly 629-640 for A, B, C, DRB1 and DQB1, around 560 for DQA1, 600 to 610 for DPA1, and 472 for DPB1. In a later genetic analysis, genome-wide SNP genotypes for about 65% of the roughly 700 donors were used, and that subset was treated as a discovery cohort. In addition to the first cohort of 666 subjects, a separate validation cohort of 120 different subjects was used. Findings and caveats that apply to the study as a whole: While some public TCRs were present in many individuals, most TCR sequences turned up only very rarely across donors. Because counts were too low, 15 to 20 rarely observed V segments, including chromosome 9 orphons, were left out of the earlier analysis of 500 to 650 of the donors. CMV serostatus was the only immune exposure information available for the cohort. An earlier analysis of 587 of the donors showed that most TCR beta V segments appeared in productive rearrangements either about 87% or about 30% of the time, which broadly matched IMGT annotations. Because the 87-base-pair reads could not distinguish some IMGT-functional V segments, including TRBV6-2 and TRBV6-3, those segments were excluded. The presence/absence analyses assumed that sequencing depth was roughly uniform across donors, and that assumption may not be true. A few of the identified cytomegalovirus-associated TCR beta chains were confirmed in vitro to be specific for cytomegalovirus antigens. A group of highly shared sequence variants was considered likely to be a technical artifact of the sequencing pipeline. A later genetic analysis associated a missense DCLRE1C variant with V-gene and J-gene trimming of TCR beta chains, and an independent cohort replicated the association. Linkage disequilibrium might explain the correlated functional status among segregating V segments, but an unknown experimental factor could not be excluded. A later analysis found that HLA-associated TCR beta chains were more clonally expanded and had lower generation probabilities than equally common non-associated chains. Compared with the roughly 700-donor mean, donors in an Asian-associated ancestry cluster had fewer N-insertions in productive TCRs, according to a later genetic analysis. Cytomegalovirus status was reported to be diagnosed by the classifier with high specificity and sensitivity in both the original and validation cohorts. A further reported finding was that TCR beta sequences accurately predicted the HLA-A and HLA-B alleles for most subjects in the first cohort. In a later analysis, most CMV-associated TCR beta chains were found to appear HLA-restricted, with HLA associations seemingly driven largely by CMV exposure. Because some donors lacked HLA typing at each locus, the association tests relied only on the typed subset. In a later analysis, several top co-occurrence clusters were reported to appear linked to parvovirus B19, influenza, CMV and Epstein-Barr virus. In the study, about 150 TCR beta chains were listed as associated with cytomegalovirus. The authors suggested that the approach could potentially be extended to other disease states and immunological phenotypes. A later analysis found that TCR association rates varied across HLA loci, with DRB1 alleles showing the most associated TCRs and HLA-C alleles the fewest. When HLA alleles, especially DR and DQ, strongly co-occurred, attributing TCR associations to individual alleles was difficult. Only TCR beta chains were sequenced in this cohort, and the absence of alpha or paired-chain data limited detectable features. Specific HLA alleles were associated with around 18,000 TCR beta sequences at a false discovery rate of 0.05 in a later analysis.

The library was obtained by the immunoSEQ multiplex PCR assay. The multiplex PCR relied on a mix of 60 forward primers for TCR Vbeta segments and 13 reverse primers for TCR Jbeta segments. Amplification of the CDR3 region of rearranged TCR beta genes was performed with a multiplex PCR assay on genomic DNA. Amplified TCR beta libraries were sequenced as 87-base-pair reads on the Illumina HiSeq System. The original methods were these. Across the 700 or so repertoires, a later analysis counted 80 million or so unique TCR beta chains, roughly 11 million of which were shared by at least two donors. A nearest-neighbor algorithm error-corrected the raw reads and collapsed the reads into unique sequences, merging closely related sequences to remove PCR and sequencing errors. Alignment of CDR3 sequences to IMGT reference sequences was used to assign V, D and J gene segments. For a sequence to be retained, a match of at least six nucleotides was required to both a V gene segment and a J gene segment. Rearrangements were called productive when the CDR3 lacked stop codons and stayed in frame with V and J; all others were non-productive. CDR3 was defined by IMGT convention, running from the second conserved V-encoded cysteine to the conserved J-encoded phenylalanine. Sequences without an unambiguous match to a single V gene segment were excluded from the earlier analysis of several hundred of the donors. An earlier analysis of some 500 of the donors classified V segments as functional when productive rearrangements were above 56.7% and as segregating when the standard deviation between donors was above 5%. To diagnose cytomegalovirus status from the catalog of TCR beta chain sequences, a statistical classification framework was built. In a later analysis, V and J genes were assigned by comparing TCR nucleotide sequences against IMGT/GENE-DB human TR gene sequences. Using the TCRdist pipeline, a later analysis assigned CDR3 sequences along with most-parsimonious VDJ recombination scenarios. In a later analysis, every TCR beta chain was defined by the combination of its CDR3 amino acid sequence and its V-gene family, and reads without a unique V-gene family were dropped. To address suspected cross-contamination and a sequencing artifact, a later analysis removed a few hundred highly shared, low-generation-probability nucleotide sequences. For each public chain, a later analysis derived a clonal expansion index from normalized ranks of inferred template counts within each repertoire. A later analysis computed generation probabilities with a VDJ recombination model fitted to out-of-frame rearrangements, and checked the results against IGoR. In a later analysis, hypergeometric tests were used to score TCR-TCR, TCR-HLA and TCR-CMV co-occurrence, with a repertoire-size bias correction applied to TCR pairs. False discovery rates were estimated in a later analysis by permuting HLA or CMV assignments 20 times. A later analysis grouped co-occurring TCRs with DBSCAN, adding TCRdist sequence similarity when clustering within HLA-allele-positive subsets. For co-occurrence clustering, repertoires with fewer than 30,000 or more than 120,000 public chains were excluded, along with 4 to 6 repertoires with anomalous nucleotide sharing. TCRdb mirrors the immuneACCESS table, restricted to in-frame sequences. Some clones are absent from its copies; in checked studies, under half trace to an unresolved V gene, and the reason for the others is unknown. The V and J calls and the clone size are those of that table, but D and trimming were determined from the DNA. This sample's table has entries for 150,000 to 200,000 clones. Less than 0.95% of the sample lies in the top ten.

The cohort consisted of approximately 690 healthy bone marrow donors. All cohort members were sampled while nominally healthy, although unrecorded immune exposures were likely present. The donor tested CMV seropositive, placing the donor among the roughly 300 seropositive members of the cohort. A peripheral blood sample was collected from each donor, and TCR beta sequencing was performed on peripheral blood mononuclear cells. Genomic DNA was extracted from the blood cell samples with the Qiagen DNeasy Blood Extraction Kit. About this clone itself: Its specific antigen is unknown.

Sequences LGHNT (CDR1) and FRNRAP (CDR2) are obtained from the germline V gene. V loses 3 bases at its end and J loses 4 bases; junction bases beyond the gene matches: 3. Inclusive of the bounding cysteine and phenylalanine, the CDR3 is 14 residues long. Of all the DNA, just the CDR3 is kept, 42 bases in frame from base 1. This clonotype originated in a woman younger than 30 in good health and CMV-seropositive. Sequencing used PBMCs. The chain links TRBV12-5 with TRBJ1-1; the junction holds 9 bases that match TRBD1. The CDR3 amino acid sequence is: CASGLGTGITEAFF. The bases are TGTGCTAGTGGTTTAGGGACAGGGATCACTGAAGCTTTCTTT. Full variable domain (CDR3 extended with the reference TRBV12-5 and TRBJ1-1 proteins): DARVTQTPRHKVTEMGQEVTMRCQPILGHNTVFWYRQTMMQGLELLAYFRNRAPLDDSGMPKDRFSAEMPDATLATLKIQPSEPRDSAVYFCASGLGTGITEAFFGQGTRLTVV.